This T cell receptor beta chain is drawn from a study of blood T cell repertoires in COVID-19. Turning to the study itself: T cells, B-cell-depleted T cells, or PBMCs supplied cDNA or gDNA.

The data were produced by immunoSEQ multiplex PCR, yet TCRdb's version contains in-frame clones alone and is incomplete. Of around 250,000 clones listed, 86% are singletons. V gave up 6 bases and J gave up 0 bases, with 12 bases separating them. The CDR3 has 14 amino acids. Germline V gene data show CDR1 as SNHLY and CDR2 as FYNNEI. Sequenced: peripheral blood. The genes are TRBV2 and TRBJ2-7; D gene unclear. The sequence was collected from a man older than 75 with acute or convalescent COVID-19. In nucleotides, the CDR3 is TGTGCCAGCAGGATAGTTAGGAGCTCCTACGAGCAGTACTTC. The encoded protein is CASRIVRSSYEQYF. Variable domain in full (rest from reference TRBV2 and TRBJ2-7): EPEVTQTPSHQVTQMGQEVILRCVPISNHLYFYWYRQILGQKVEFLVSFYNNEISEKSEIFDDQFSVERPDGSNFTLKIRSTKLEDSAMYFCASRIVRSSYEQYFGPGTRLTVT.